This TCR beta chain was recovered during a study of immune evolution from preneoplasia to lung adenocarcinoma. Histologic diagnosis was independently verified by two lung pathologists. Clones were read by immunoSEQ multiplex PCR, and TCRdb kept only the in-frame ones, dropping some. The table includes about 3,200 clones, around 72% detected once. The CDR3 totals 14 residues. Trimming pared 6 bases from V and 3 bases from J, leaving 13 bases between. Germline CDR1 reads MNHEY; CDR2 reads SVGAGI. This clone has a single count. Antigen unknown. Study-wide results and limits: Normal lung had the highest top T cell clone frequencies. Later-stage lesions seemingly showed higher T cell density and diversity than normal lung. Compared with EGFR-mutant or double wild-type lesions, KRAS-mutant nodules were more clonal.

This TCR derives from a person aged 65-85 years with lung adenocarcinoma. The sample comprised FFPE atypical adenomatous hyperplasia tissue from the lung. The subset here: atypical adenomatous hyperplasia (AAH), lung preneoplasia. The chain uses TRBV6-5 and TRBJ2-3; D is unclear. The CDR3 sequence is CASSRTQRTDTQYF. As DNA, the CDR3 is TGTGCCAGCAGCAGGACCCAGAGGACAGATACGCAGTATTTT.